This TCR beta chain was recorded in a study of T cells in Graves' hyperthyroidism and ophthalmopathy. General study findings and limits: Classification by a 13 V-J model distinguished ophthalmopathy from stable hyperthyroidism. Appearing also in blood were most of the thyroid clonotypes expanded above 0.001.

This CDR3 is 13 amino acids long. Trimming at V came to 1 base and at J to 14 bases, leaving 6 bases not matched to a gene. Germline V gene data show CDR1 as SGHNT and CDR2 as YENEEA. Researchers amplified the TCR beta CDR3 regions from RNA transcripts. The HTBI primer set served for first-round RT-PCR of the TCR CDR3. TCRdb used MiXCR to reprocess the multiplex PCR reads, holding one entry per CDR3 protein. The sample includes 340,000 or so distinct CDR3 sequences, 16% of them seen just once. This clonotype was counted ten times or more. The antigen is unknown. Patients between 18 and 65 years old had hyperthyroidism, newly diagnosed and lasting under 2 months. The PBMCs studied were ones that came from about 9.9 ml fresh peripheral blood.

The chain is built from TRBV11-3 and TRBJ2-1, with 9 nucleotides matching TRBD2. Sequencing was performed on blood. This receptor was taken from a man aged 25 to 40 with Graves' hyperthyroidism. The CDR3 bases are TGTGCCAGCAGCTTAGTTAGCGGGGGTCGGGAGTTCTTC. Protein: CASSLVSGGREFF.